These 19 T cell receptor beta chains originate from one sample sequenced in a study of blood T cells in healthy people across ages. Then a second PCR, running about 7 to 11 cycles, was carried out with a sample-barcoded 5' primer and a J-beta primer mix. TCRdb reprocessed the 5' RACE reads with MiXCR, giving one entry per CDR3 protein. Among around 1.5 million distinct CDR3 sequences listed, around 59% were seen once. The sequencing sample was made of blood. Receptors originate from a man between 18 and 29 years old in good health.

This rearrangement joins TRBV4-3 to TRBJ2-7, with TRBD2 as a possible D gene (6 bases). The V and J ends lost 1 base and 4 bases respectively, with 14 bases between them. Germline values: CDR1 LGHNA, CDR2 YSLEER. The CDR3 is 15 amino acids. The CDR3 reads CASSQGENSGYEQYF. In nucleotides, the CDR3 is TGCGCCAGCAGCCAAGGGGAAAATAGCGGATACGAGCAGTACTTC.

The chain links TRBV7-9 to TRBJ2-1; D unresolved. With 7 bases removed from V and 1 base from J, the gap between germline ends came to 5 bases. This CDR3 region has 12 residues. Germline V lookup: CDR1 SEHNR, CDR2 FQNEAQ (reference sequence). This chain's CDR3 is CASTLSYNEQFF. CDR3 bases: TGTGCCAGCACCCTTTCCTACAATGAGCAGTTCTTC.

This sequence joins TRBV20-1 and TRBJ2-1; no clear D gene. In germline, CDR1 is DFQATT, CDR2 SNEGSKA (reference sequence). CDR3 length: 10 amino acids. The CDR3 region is CATWAHEQFF. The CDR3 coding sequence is TGCGCCACGTGGGCCCATGAGCAGTTCTTC.

The CDR3 DNA follows: TGTGCCAGCACCTCAGGACAGGCTTCCTACTATGGCTACACCTTC. It yields the protein CASTSGQASYYGYTF. The chain links TRBV28 to TRBJ1-2, with TRBD1 identical over 7 bases. This CDR3 comprises 15 residues. Unmatched junction bases numbered 11, after V lost 7 bases and J lost 3 bases. CDR1 is MDHEN, CDR2 SYDVKM, per germline.

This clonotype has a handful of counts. Here the CDR3 reads CASSVTPQGPTYGYTF. For the CDR3, the DNA is TGTGCCAGCAGCGTAACCCCCCAGGGACCTACTTATGGCTACACCTTC. J is TRBJ1-2 and V is TRBV9; TRBD1 is a possible D gene (5 bases). The V end lost 1 base, the J end lost 5 bases, and 18 bases lay between the germline ends. The length of the CDR3 is 16 residues. Germline V CDR1 and CDR2: SGDLS, YYNGEE.

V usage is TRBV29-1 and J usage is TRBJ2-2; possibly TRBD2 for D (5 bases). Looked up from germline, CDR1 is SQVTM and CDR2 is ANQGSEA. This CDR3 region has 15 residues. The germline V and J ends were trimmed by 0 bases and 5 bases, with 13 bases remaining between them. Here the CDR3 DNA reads TGCAGCGTTGAAGATTCCGGGATAGAAACCGGGGAGCTGTTTTTT. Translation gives CSVEDSGIETGELFF.

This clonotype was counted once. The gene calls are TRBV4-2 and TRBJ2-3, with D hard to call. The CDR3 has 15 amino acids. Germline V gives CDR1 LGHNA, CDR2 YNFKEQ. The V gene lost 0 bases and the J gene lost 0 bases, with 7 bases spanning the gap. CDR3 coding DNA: TGTGCCAGCAGCCAAGATTTCCTAAGCACAGATACGCAGTATTTT. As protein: CASSQDFLSTDTQYF.

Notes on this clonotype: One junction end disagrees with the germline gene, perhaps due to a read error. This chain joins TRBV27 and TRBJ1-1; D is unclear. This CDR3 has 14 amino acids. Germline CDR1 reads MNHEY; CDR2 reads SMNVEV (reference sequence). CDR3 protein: CASSISVLNTEAFF. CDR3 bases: TGTGCCAGCAGTATATCAGTCCTGAACACTGAAGCTTTCTTT.

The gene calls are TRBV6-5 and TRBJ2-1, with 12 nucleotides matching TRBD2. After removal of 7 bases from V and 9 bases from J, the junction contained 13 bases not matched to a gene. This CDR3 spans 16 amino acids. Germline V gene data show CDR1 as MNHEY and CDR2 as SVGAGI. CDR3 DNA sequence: TGTGCCAGCAAAGCAACTAGCGGGGGGCGCCCCGGTGAGCAGTTCTTC. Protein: CASKATSGGRPGEQFF.

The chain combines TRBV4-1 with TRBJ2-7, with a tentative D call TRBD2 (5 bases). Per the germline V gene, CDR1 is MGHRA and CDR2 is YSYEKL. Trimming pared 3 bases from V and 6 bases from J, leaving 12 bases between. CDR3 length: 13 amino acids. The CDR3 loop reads CASSHLTSSEQYF. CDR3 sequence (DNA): TGCGCCAGCAGCCACCTTACTAGTTCCGAGCAGTACTTC.

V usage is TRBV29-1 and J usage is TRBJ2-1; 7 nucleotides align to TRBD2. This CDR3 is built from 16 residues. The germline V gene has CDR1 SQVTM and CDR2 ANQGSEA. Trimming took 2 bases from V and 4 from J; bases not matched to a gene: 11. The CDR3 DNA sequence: TGCAGCGTTGAACCGGCAGGGAGGGATACATACAATGAGCAGTTCTTC. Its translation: CSVEPAGRDTYNEQFF.

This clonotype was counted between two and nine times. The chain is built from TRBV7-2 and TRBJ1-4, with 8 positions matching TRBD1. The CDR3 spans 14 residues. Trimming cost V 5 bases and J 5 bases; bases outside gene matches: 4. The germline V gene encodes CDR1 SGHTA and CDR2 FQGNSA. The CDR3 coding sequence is TGTGCCAGCAGCCGACAGGGGTGGAATGAAAAACTGTTTTTT. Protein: CASSRQGWNEKLFF.

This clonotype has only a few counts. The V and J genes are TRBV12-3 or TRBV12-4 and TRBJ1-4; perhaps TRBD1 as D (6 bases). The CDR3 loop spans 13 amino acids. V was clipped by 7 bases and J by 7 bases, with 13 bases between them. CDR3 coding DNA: TGTGCCAGCACAGGGGCCCTAAGTGAAAAACTGTTTTTT. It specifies CASTGALSEKLFF.

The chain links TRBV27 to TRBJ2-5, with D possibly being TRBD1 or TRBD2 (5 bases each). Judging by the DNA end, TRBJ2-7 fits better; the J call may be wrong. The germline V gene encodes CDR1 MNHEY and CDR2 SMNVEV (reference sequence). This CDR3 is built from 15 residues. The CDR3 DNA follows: TGTGCCAGCAGTCCCTACGGGACGATCGGCTACGAGCAGTACTTC. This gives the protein CASSPYGTIGYEQYF.

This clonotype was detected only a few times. CDR3 in amino acids: CSAPPGHRAGRQYF. CDR3 nucleotide sequence: TGCAGCGCGCCACCGGGACACCGTGCCGGCAGGCAGTACTTC. The chain recombines TRBV29-1 with TRBJ2-7; D perhaps matches TRBD1 (6 bases). Germline loops: CDR1 SQVTM, CDR2 ANQGSEA. V was trimmed by 7 bases and J by 9 bases, leaving 25 bases between them. This CDR3 contains 14 residues.

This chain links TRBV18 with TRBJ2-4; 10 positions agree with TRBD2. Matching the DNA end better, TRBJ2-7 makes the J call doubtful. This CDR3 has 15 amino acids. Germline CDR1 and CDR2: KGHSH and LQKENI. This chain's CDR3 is CASSPPSGGDYEQYF. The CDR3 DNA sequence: TGTGCCAGCTCACCACCGAGCGGGGGGGATTACGAGCAGTACTTC.

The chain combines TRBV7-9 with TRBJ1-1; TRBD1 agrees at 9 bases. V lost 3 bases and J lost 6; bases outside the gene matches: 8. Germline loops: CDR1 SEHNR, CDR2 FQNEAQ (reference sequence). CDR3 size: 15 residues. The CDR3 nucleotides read TGTGCCAGCAGCTTTGTTGACAGGGGGATTCCTGAAGCTTTCTTT. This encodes CASSFVDRGIPEAFF.

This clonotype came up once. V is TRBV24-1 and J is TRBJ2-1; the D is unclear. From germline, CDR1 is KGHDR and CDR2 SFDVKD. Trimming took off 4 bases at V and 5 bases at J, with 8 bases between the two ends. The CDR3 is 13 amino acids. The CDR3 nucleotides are TGTGCCACCAGTGACGGCCCGGACAATGAGCAGTTCTTC. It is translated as CATSDGPDNEQFF.

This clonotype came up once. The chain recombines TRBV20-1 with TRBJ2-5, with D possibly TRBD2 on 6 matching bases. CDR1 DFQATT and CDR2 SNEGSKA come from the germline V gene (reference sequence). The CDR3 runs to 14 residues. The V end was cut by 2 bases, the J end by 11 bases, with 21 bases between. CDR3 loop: CSARSDYGTFEQYF. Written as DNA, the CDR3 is TGCAGTGCTAGATCCGATTACGGGACTTTTGAGCAGTACTTC.